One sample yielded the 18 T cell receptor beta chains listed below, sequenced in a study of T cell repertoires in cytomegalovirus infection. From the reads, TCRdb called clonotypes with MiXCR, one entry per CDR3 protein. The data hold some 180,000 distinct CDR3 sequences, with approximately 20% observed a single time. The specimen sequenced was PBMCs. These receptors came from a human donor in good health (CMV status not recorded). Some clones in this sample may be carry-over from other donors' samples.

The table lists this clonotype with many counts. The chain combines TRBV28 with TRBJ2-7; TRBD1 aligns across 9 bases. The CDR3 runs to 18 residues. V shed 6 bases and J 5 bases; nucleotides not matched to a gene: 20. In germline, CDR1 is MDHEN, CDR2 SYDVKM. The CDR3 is CASRLRAPGTGFFHEQYF. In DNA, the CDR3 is TGTGCCAGCAGATTAAGGGCGCCCGGGACAGGGTTTTTCCACGAGCAGTACTTC.

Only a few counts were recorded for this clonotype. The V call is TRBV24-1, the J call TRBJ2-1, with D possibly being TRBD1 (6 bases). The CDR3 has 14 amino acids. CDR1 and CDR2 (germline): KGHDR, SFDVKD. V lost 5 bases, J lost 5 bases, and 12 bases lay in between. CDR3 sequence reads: CATSGRQANNEQFF. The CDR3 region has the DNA TGTGCCACCAGTGGTCGACAGGCAAACAATGAGCAGTTCTTC.

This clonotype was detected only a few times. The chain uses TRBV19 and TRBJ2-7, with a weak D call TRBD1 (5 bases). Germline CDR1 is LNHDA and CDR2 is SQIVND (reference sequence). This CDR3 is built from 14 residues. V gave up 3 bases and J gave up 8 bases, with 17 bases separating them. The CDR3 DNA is TGTGCCAGTAGTATTATGACAGATTACGGCCAGCAGTACTTC. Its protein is CASSIMTDYGQQYF.

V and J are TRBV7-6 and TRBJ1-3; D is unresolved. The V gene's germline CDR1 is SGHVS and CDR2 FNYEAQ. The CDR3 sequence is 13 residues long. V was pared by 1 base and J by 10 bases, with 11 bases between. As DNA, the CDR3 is TGTGCCAGCAGCTTAGGAGGAAAGGAGACCATATATTTT. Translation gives CASSLGGKETIYF.

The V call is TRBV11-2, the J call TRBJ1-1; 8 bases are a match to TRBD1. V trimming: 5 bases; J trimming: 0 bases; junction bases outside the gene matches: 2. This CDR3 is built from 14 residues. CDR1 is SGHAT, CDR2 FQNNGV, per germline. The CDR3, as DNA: TGTGCCAGCAGCCAGGACAGGGTGAACACTGAAGCTTTCTTT. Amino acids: CASSQDRVNTEAFF. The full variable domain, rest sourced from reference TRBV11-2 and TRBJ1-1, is EAGVAQSPRYKIIEKRQSVAFWCNPISGHATLYWYQQILGQGPKLLIQFQNNGVVDDSQLPKDRFSAERLKGVDSTLKIQPAKLEDSAVYLCASSQDRVNTEAFFGQGTRLTVV.

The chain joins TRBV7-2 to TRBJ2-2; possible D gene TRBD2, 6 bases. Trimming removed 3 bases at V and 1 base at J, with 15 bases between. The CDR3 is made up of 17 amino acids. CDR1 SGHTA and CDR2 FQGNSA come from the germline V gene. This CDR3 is CASSFGGRGGNTGELFF. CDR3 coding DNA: TGTGCCAGCAGCTTCGGGGGACGAGGCGGGAACACCGGGGAGCTGTTTTTT.

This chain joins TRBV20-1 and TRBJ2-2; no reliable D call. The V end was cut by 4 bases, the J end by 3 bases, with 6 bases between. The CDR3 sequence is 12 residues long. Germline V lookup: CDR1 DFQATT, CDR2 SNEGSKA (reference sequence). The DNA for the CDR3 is TGCAGTGCTACTGGATACACCGGGGAGCTGTTTTTT. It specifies CSATGYTGELFF.

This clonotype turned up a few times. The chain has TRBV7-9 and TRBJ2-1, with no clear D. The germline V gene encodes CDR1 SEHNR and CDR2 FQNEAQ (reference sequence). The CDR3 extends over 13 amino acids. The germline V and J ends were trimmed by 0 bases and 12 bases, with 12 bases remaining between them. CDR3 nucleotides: TGTGCCAGCAGCTTAGCGCTTTCCCAGATGCAGTTCTTC. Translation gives CASSLALSQMQFF.

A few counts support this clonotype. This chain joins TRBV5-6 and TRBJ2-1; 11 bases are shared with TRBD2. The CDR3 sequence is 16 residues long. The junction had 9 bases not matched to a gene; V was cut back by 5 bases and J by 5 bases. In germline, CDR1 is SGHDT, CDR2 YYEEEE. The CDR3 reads CASSWSGTSGNNEQFF. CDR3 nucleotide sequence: TGTGCCAGCAGTTGGTCCGGGACTAGCGGTAACAATGAGCAGTTCTTC.

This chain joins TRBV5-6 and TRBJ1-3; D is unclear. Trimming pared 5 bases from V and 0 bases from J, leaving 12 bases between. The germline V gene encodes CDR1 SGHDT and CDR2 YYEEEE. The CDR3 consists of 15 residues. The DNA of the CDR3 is TGTGCCAGCAGGGTGGGGATCGGCTCTGGAAACACCATATATTTT. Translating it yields CASRVGIGSGNTIYF.

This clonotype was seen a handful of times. This chain's CDR3 is CASSLSPGQGAYEQFF. The CDR3 DNA follows: TGTGCCAGCAGTTTATCACCGGGACAGGGGGCGTATGAGCAGTTCTTC. The chain uses TRBV12-3 or TRBV12-4 and TRBJ2-1; TRBD1 matches 12 bases. The J segment lost 8 bases and the V segment lost 2 bases, leaving 7 bases of the junction unmatched. The CDR3 loop spans 16 amino acids.

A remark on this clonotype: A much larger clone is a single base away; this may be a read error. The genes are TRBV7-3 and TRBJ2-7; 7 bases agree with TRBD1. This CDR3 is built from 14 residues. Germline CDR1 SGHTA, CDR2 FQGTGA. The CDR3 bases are TGTGCCGCGAGCCCGACAGGGCCCTCCTACGCGCAGTACTTC. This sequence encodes CAASPTGPSYAQYF.

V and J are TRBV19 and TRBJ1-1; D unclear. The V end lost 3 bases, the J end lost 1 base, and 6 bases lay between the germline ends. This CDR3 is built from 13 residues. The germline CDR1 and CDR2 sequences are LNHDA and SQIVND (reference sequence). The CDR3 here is CASSMTRNTEAFF. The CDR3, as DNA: TGTGCCAGTAGTATGACGAGGAACACTGAAGCTTTCTTT.

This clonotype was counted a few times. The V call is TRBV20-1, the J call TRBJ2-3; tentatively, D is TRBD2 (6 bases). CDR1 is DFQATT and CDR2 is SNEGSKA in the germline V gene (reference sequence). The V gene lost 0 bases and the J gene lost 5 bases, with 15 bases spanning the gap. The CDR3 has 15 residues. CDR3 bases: TGCAGTGCTAGAGATTTGGGGGGAACGGGAGATACGCAGTATTTT. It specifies CSARDLGGTGDTQYF.

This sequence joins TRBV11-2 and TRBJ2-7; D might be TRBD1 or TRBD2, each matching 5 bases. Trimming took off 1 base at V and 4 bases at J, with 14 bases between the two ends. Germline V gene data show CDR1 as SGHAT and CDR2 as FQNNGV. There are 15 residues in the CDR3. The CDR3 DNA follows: TGTGCCAGCAGCTTAGGTCCGGGACGGACATACGAGCAGTACTTC. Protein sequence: CASSLGPGRTYEQYF.

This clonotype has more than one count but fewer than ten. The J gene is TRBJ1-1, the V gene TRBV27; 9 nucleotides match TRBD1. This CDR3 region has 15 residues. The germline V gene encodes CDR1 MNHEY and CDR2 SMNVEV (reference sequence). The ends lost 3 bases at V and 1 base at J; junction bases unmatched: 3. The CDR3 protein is CASSLTGGSNTEAFF. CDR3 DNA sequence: TGTGCCAGCAGTTTGACAGGGGGATCGAACACTGAAGCTTTCTTT.

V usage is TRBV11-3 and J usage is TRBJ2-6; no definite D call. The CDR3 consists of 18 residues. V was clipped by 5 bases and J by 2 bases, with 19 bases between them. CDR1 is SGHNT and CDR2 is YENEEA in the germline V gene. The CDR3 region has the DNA TGTGCCAGCAGCATGAACCCGAGCCTAGGCCCTGGGGCCAACGTCCTGACTTTC. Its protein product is CASSMNPSLGPGANVLTF.

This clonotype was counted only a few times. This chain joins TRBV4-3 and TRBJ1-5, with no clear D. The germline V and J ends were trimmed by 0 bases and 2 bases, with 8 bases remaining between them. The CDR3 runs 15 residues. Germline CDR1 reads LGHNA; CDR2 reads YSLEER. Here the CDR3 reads CASSQESAGNQPQHF. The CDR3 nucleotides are TGCGCCAGCAGCCAAGAGTCGGCAGGCAATCAGCCCCAGCATTTT.